The 23 T cell receptor beta chains below come from one sample, sequenced in a study of glioma-infiltrating T cells after dendritic cell vaccination. The data were produced by immunoSEQ multiplex PCR, yet TCRdb's version contains in-frame clones alone and is incomplete. The sample holds just under 85,000 clones, over 85% seen once. Sequenced material: blood, taken before dendritic cell vaccination. These receptors came from a human donor with glioblastoma.

CDR3 sequence (DNA): TGTGCCAGCAGCCCCAAGGGGGAGCGGAACACTGAAGCTTTCTTT. Its translation is CASSPKGERNTEAFF. The chain is built from TRBV27 and TRBJ1-1; tentatively, D is TRBD1 (6 bases). Germline V CDR1 and CDR2: MNHEY, SMNVEV (reference sequence). The CDR3 is 15 residues long. V was trimmed by 6 bases and J by 1 base, leaving 15 bases between them.

The sample holds one count of this clone. The chain carries TRBV11-2 and TRBJ2-7; D is possibly TRBD1 (5 bases). This CDR3 spans 14 amino acids. The V end lost 5 bases, the J end lost 7 bases, and 18 bases lay between the germline ends. CDR1 and CDR2 (germline): SGHAT, FQNNGV. In DNA, the CDR3 is TGTGCCAGCAGCCCCCGGCTGGGGCTATGGGAGCAGTACTTC. Translated: CASSPRLGLWEQYF.

The gene calls are TRBV18 and TRBJ1-1; weak D call: TRBD1 (6 bases). This CDR3 region has 17 residues. V lost 0 bases, J lost 4 bases, and 18 bases lay in between. Germline loops: CDR1 KGHSH, CDR2 LQKENI. CDR3 sequence: CASSPPRAWGRGTEAFF. The CDR3 bases are TGTGCCAGCTCACCACCGCGGGCGTGGGGGCGAGGCACTGAAGCTTTCTTT. The full variable domain, with the rest looked up from reference TRBV18 and TRBJ1-1, is NAGVMQNPRHLVRRRGQEARLRCSPMKGHSHVYWYRQLPEEGLKFMVYLQKENIIDESGMPKERFSAEFPKEGPSILRIQQVVRGDSAAYFCASSPPRAWGRGTEAFFGQGTRLTVV.

This clone showed up just a few times. The chain links TRBV5-6 to TRBJ2-5; D might be TRBD2 (6 bases). The CDR3 extends over 11 amino acids. V was cut by 2 bases and J by 12 bases, with 11 bases left in between. Germline CDR1 SGHDT, CDR2 YYEEEE. CDR3 DNA sequence: TGTGCCAGCAGCTTTGATGAGCGGGAGTACTTC. The encoded protein is CASSFDEREYF.

This sequence joins TRBV15 and TRBJ2-3; 12 bases line up with TRBD1. Trimming cost V 5 bases and J 5 bases; bases outside gene matches: 8. CDR1 and CDR2 from the germline V gene are LNHNV and YYDKDF (reference sequence). CDR3 length equals 16 residues. The CDR3 DNA is TGTGCCACCAGCCTTGGGACAGGGGGCGAGGTAGATACGCAGTATTTT. Its translation: CATSLGTGGEVDTQYF.

The rearrangement uses TRBV5-1 and TRBJ1-1, with 8 positions matching TRBD1. The CDR3 is 17 amino acids. CDR1 and CDR2 from the germline V gene are SGHRS and YFSETQ. Germline trimming cut 4 bases from V and 0 bases from J; bases unmatched to any gene: 11. CDR3 protein: CASSVLMTGALNTEAFF. DNA for the CDR3: TGCGCCAGCAGCGTGTTAATGACAGGGGCCCTGAACACTGAAGCTTTCTTT. Filled out from reference TRBV5-1 and TRBJ1-1, the complete variable domain reads KAGVTQTPRYLIKTRGQQVTLSCSPISGHRSVSWYQQTPGQGLQFLFEYFSETQRNKGNFPGRFSGRQFSNSRSEMNVSTLELGDSALYLCASSVLMTGALNTEAFFGQGTRLTVV.

The chain joins TRBV9 to TRBJ2-3; no reliable D call. Trimming stripped 0 bases from V and 1 base from J, with 6 bases between. Germline V gene data show CDR1 as SGDLS and CDR2 as YYNGEE. The length of the CDR3 is 14 residues. CDR3 residues: CASSVATGTDTQYF. CDR3 in DNA: TGTGCCAGCAGCGTAGCCACTGGCACAGATACGCAGTATTTT. The full variable domain, completed using reference TRBV9 and TRBJ2-3, is DSGVTQTPKHLITATGQRVTLRCSPRSGDLSVYWYQQSLDQGLQFLIQYYNGEERAKGNILERFSAQQFPDLHSELNLSSLELGDSALYFCASSVATGTDTQYFGPGTRLTVL.

V is TRBV5-6 and J is TRBJ2-4; D is perhaps TRBD1 (6 bases). The germline V gene encodes CDR1 SGHDT and CDR2 YYEEEE. The CDR3 covers 14 residues. Trimming removed 6 bases at V and 6 bases at J, with 16 bases between. The CDR3: CASTRWTELNIQYF. Written as DNA, the CDR3 is TGTGCCAGCACCAGGTGGACAGAGCTAAACATTCAGTACTTC.

This sequence joins TRBV5-4 and TRBJ2-7, with 7 bases fitting TRBD2. The germline gives CDR1 SGHNT, CDR2 YYREEE (reference sequence). This CDR3 spans 14 amino acids. V lost 4 bases, J lost 0 bases, and 4 bases stayed unmatched. DNA of the CDR3: TGTGCCAGCAGCCGCGGGGGTGACTCCTACGAGCAGTACTTC. Protein product: CASSRGGDSYEQYF.

The chain recombines TRBV6-1 with TRBJ1-5; 7 nucleotides agree with TRBD1. After removal of 1 base from V and 6 bases from J, the junction contained 9 bases not matched to a gene. Germline V lookup: CDR1 MNHNS, CDR2 SASEGT. The CDR3 contains 16 residues. Here the CDR3 reads CASSEGPGGEGQPQHF. The CDR3 DNA follows: TGTGCCAGCAGTGAAGGTCCAGGGGGAGAGGGTCAGCCCCAGCATTTT.

V is TRBV18 and J is TRBJ2-7, with TRBD1 matching over 11 bases. The CDR3 has 16 residues. The V and J ends lost 3 bases and 1 base, in that order; junction bases with no gene match: 5. CDR1 and CDR2 from the germline V gene are KGHSH and LQKENI. The CDR3: CASSPRTGGSSYEQYF. In DNA form, the CDR3 reads TGTGCCAGCTCACCCCGGACAGGGGGCTCTTCCTACGAGCAGTACTTC.

This chain uses TRBV14 with TRBJ1-4; D is unresolved. The CDR3 is 14 amino acids. Germline V gene sequence: CDR1 SGHDN, CDR2 FVKESK. V lost 5 bases to trimming and J lost 4 bases, with 11 bases between them. The CDR3 nucleotides read TGTGCCAGCAGCGAACAGTTAATTAATGAAAAACTGTTTTTT. Amino acid sequence: CASSEQLINEKLFF.

The J gene is TRBJ1-2, the V gene TRBV5-4; D is unclear. The germline V gene encodes CDR1 SGHNT and CDR2 YYREEE (reference sequence). V was cut by 0 bases and J by 4 bases, with 13 bases left in between. This CDR3 has 15 residues. The CDR3 protein is CASSLVPAGGYGYTF. For the CDR3, the DNA is TGTGCCAGCAGCTTGGTACCAGCAGGAGGCTATGGCTACACCTTC.

This clone was seen more than once but under ten times. This chain links TRBV6-1 with TRBJ2-1, with 9 bases identical to TRBD1. The germline V gene has CDR1 MNHNS and CDR2 SASEGT. V lost 3 bases and J lost 0; bases outside the gene matches: 0. The CDR3 has 15 amino acids. For the CDR3, the DNA is TGTGCCAGCAGTGAGACAGGGGGCTCCTACAATGAGCAGTTCTTC. It encodes CASSETGGSYNEQFF.

The DNA for the CDR3 is TGTGCCAGCACCAGAAGGACAGGGTTAAGGGCAGATACGCAGTATTTT. This translates into CASTRRTGLRADTQYF. This chain links TRBV5-4 with TRBJ2-3, with 8 bases matching TRBD1. The CDR3 runs 16 residues. CDR1 is SGHNT and CDR2 is YYREEE in the germline V gene (reference sequence). J gave up 4 bases and V 6 bases, and 13 bases lay outside the gene matches.

The table lists this clone with a few counts. The genes are TRBV27 and TRBJ1-4; 7 bases line up with TRBD1. The germline V gene encodes CDR1 MNHEY and CDR2 SMNVEV (reference sequence). The CDR3 sequence is 16 residues long. With V trimmed by 0 bases and J by 7 bases, 8 bases remained unmatched. The CDR3 here is CASSLSGNRGTEKLFF. CDR3 nucleotides: TGTGCCAGCAGTTTATCTGGGAACAGGGGTACTGAAAAACTGTTTTTT.

This chain uses TRBV6-1 with TRBJ1-2; 9 bases line up with TRBD1. V gave up 5 bases and J gave up 12 bases; unmatched junction bases: 7. The CDR3 has 12 residues. Germline values: CDR1 MNHNS, CDR2 SASEGT. Written as DNA, the CDR3 is TGTGCCAGCAGTTCCCCGGGACAGGGTCACACCTTC. This encodes CASSSPGQGHTF.

This chain joins TRBV18 and TRBJ2-5; D uncertain. Germline V CDR1 and CDR2: KGHSH, LQKENI. The CDR3 sequence is 11 residues long. Trimming removed 6 bases from V and 2 bases from J, with 4 bases in between. Written as DNA, the CDR3 is TGTGCCAGCTCGCGACAAGAGACCCAGTACTTC. Its protein is CASSRQETQYF.

V is TRBV6-5 and J is TRBJ1-2; no clear D gene. Germline V gives CDR1 MNHEY, CDR2 SVGAGI. This CDR3 has 12 amino acids. The V end lost 5 bases, the J end lost 3 bases, and 7 bases lay between the germline ends. CDR3 residues: CASSASDYGYTF. The DNA for the CDR3 is TGTGCCAGCAGTGCTAGTGACTATGGCTACACCTTC.

V is TRBV4-2 and J is TRBJ2-1; 13 bases line up with TRBD2. This CDR3 has 17 residues. The germline V gene encodes CDR1 LGHNA and CDR2 YNFKEQ. Germline trimming cut 1 base from V and 2 bases from J; bases unmatched to any gene: 2. The CDR3 protein is CASSQGTSGSPYNEQFF. The CDR3 coding sequence is TGTGCCAGCAGCCAAGGGACTAGCGGGAGTCCCTACAATGAGCAGTTCTTC.

This sequence joins TRBV9 and TRBJ2-2, with a possible D match to TRBD1 (5 bases). Germline CDR1 and CDR2: SGDLS and YYNGEE. Trimming removed 4 bases at V and 5 bases at J, with 9 bases between. The CDR3 sequence is 13 residues long. CDR3 sequence: CASSIRGTGELFF. In DNA, the CDR3 is TGTGCCAGCAGCATAAGGGGTACCGGGGAGCTGTTTTTT.

V is TRBV14 and J is TRBJ1-2, with 9 positions matching TRBD1. The CDR3 consists of 16 residues. Germline V gene data show CDR1 as SGHDN and CDR2 as FVKESK. V trimming: 1 base; J trimming: 0 bases; junction bases outside the gene matches: 3. The chain's CDR3 is CASSQGDRATNYGYTF. The CDR3 DNA is TGTGCCAGCAGCCAAGGGGACAGGGCTACTAACTATGGCTACACCTTC.

This rearrangement joins TRBV9 to TRBJ2-7, with 14 bases lining up with TRBD2. There are 14 residues in the CDR3. V lost 3 bases, J lost 5 bases, and 1 base stayed unmatched. The germline gives CDR1 SGDLS, CDR2 YYNGEE. CDR3: CASSAGLAGDEQYF. DNA for the CDR3: TGTGCCAGCAGCGCGGGACTAGCGGGAGACGAGCAGTACTTC.